What follows are 29 T cell receptor beta chains derived from one specimen sequenced in a study of beta chain features in type 1 diabetes. General study points: Type 1 diabetes patients had moderately but significantly shorter TCRB CDR3s in all four CD4+ subsets.

These receptors are not linked to any known antigen. Expressed TCRB transcripts were sequenced because the isolated RNA had all been reverse transcribed beforehand. Libraries were prepared by immunoSEQ multiplex PCR; TCRdb keeps only in-frame clonotypes and omits some of them. Among 500,000 to 800,000 clones, 9.5% to 15% were seen once, and the ten largest hold around 0.12%. The sequencing input was naive CD4+ T cells from blood. These receptor sequences come from a young man with type 1 diabetes.

A note on this clone: Compared with germline, one end of the junction differs, possibly owing to a read error. The chain is built from TRBV7-7 and TRBJ2-5; TRBD2 might be the D (7 bases). The germline V gene has CDR1 SSHAT and CDR2 FNYEAQ (reference sequence). The CDR3 consists of 14 residues. CDR3 loop: CASSYGGPQETQYF. The CDR3 DNA reads as TGTGCTAGCAGCTACGGGGGGCCCCAAGAGACCCAGTACTTC. Using reference TRBV7-7 and TRBJ2-5 for the parts outside the CDR3, the full variable domain is GAGVSQSPRYKVTKRGQDVTLRCDPISSHATLYWYQQALGQGPEFLTYFNYEAQPDKSGLPSDRFSAERPEGSISTLTIQRTEQRDSAMYRCASSYGGPQETQYFGPGTRLLVL.

There are a few counts of this clone. V usage is TRBV10-3 and J usage is TRBJ2-3, with TRBD1 matching over 7 bases. Germline loops: CDR1 ENHRY, CDR2 SYGVKD. V shed 4 bases, J shed 0 bases, and the junction held 4 bases outside the gene matches. CDR3 length: 15 residues. CDR3 residues: CAISGKGQSTDTQYF. CDR3 nucleotides: TGTGCCATCAGTGGAAAGGGACAGAGCACAGATACGCAGTATTTT.

The chain links TRBV4-3 to TRBJ2-2, with D possibly matching TRBD2 (7 bases). V dropped 0 bases and J dropped 6 bases, with 20 bases sitting between them. This CDR3 region has 18 residues. CDR1 is LGHNA, CDR2 YSLEER, per germline. CDR3 sequence: CASSQEVGGARRAGELFF. CDR3 sequence (DNA): TGCGCCAGCAGCCAAGAGGTTGGGGGGGCTAGGAGGGCCGGGGAGCTGTTTTTT.

This clone was observed a few times. The rearrangement uses TRBV19 and TRBJ2-6; 7 nucleotides match TRBD1. Germline V lookup: CDR1 LNHDA, CDR2 SQIVND (reference sequence). CDR3 length: 19 residues. J gave up 0 bases and V 6 bases, and 14 bases lay outside the gene matches. The CDR3 reads CASSPRETGTTSGANVLTF. The DNA for the CDR3 is TGTGCCAGTAGCCCTCGAGAGACAGGGACCACCTCTGGGGCCAACGTCCTGACTTTC.

The CDR3 region has the DNA TGTGCCAGCTCACCACCGACGGTGGAGGGTTATGGCTACACCTTC. Encoded protein: CASSPPTVEGYGYTF. V usage is TRBV18 and J usage is TRBJ1-2, with D unclear. The V gene's germline CDR1 is KGHSH and CDR2 LQKENI. This CDR3 spans 15 amino acids. V was cut by 0 bases and J by 5 bases, with 13 bases left in between.

This clone was counted a few times. The chain couples TRBV18 to TRBJ1-2; possible D gene TRBD1, 5 bases. Germline V gives CDR1 KGHSH, CDR2 LQKENI. The CDR3 has 14 residues. V lost 7 bases and J 4 bases, leaving 16 bases between the germline ends. CDR3 nucleotides: TGTGCCAGCTGGGCGGGAGACGGGGCCTATGGCTACACCTTC. Residues: CASWAGDGAYGYTF.

This clone was detected a few times. This sample includes further DNA sequences coding for the same CDR3. J is TRBJ2-7 and V is TRBV6-5, with D possibly being TRBD1 (6 bases). Germline CDR1 is MNHEY and CDR2 is SVGAGI. V was trimmed by 0 bases and J by 2 bases, leaving 8 bases between them. This CDR3 is 14 amino acids long. As DNA, the CDR3 is TGTGCCAGCAGTTACTCCACAGGGACCTACGAGCAGTACTTC. Residues: CASSYSTGTYEQYF.

This clone was counted only a few times. The rearrangement joins TRBV7-2 to TRBJ2-3; D is uncertain. The CDR3 totals 13 residues. Germline CDR1 and CDR2: SGHTA and FQGNSA. With 2 bases removed from V and 6 bases from J, the gap between germline ends came to 9 bases. The CDR3 coding sequence is TGTGCCAGCAGCTTAACGACGGGCGATACGCAGTATTTT. This gives the protein CASSLTTGDTQYF. The variable domain in full, with the rest retrieved from reference TRBV7-2 and TRBJ2-3, is GAGVSQSPSNKVTEKGKDVELRCDPISGHTALYWYRQSLGQGLEFLIYFQGNSAPDKSGLPSDRFSAERTGGSVSTLTIQRTQQEDSAVYLCASSLTTGDTQYFGPGTRLTVL.

This rearrangement joins TRBV6-5 to TRBJ1-1; 7 bases fit TRBD1. Germline V CDR1 and CDR2: MNHEY, SVGAGI. The CDR3 contains 14 residues. V lost 7 bases and J lost 3; bases outside the gene matches: 8. The CDR3 loop reads CASNGPGQYTEAFF. The CDR3 coding sequence is TGTGCCAGCAACGGGCCGGGACAGTACACTGAAGCTTTCTTT.

A few counts support this clone. Germline is not matched at one junction end, which may reflect a read error. The sample has other DNA sequences that encode this CDR3 too. The chain employs TRBV29-1 and TRBJ2-2; 8 nucleotides agree with TRBD2. This CDR3 is built from 15 residues. CDR1 is SQVTM and CDR2 is ANQGSEA in the germline V gene. The CDR3 reads CSVALRGGATGELFF. CDR3 nucleotide sequence: TGCAGCGTTGCTCTCCGGGGGGGAGCCACCGGGGAGCTGTTCTTT.

The chain is built from TRBV28 and TRBJ1-6, with unresolved D. The CDR3 totals 12 residues. The germline V gene encodes CDR1 MDHEN and CDR2 SYDVKM. V lost 4 bases, J lost 12 bases, and 10 bases lay in between. The CDR3 region has the DNA TGTGCCAGCAGTTCCACTATGATACCCCTCCACTTT. It specifies CASSSTMIPLHF.

The J gene is TRBJ2-5, the V gene TRBV25-1; 7 positions agree with TRBD2. Germline loops: CDR1 MGHDK, CDR2 SYGVNS. V lost 0 bases and J lost 5; bases outside the gene matches: 12. There are 17 residues in the CDR3. The CDR3 protein is CASSEYGGGGSRETQYF. The CDR3 DNA reads TGTGCCAGCAGTGAATATGGAGGCGGGGGTAGTAGGGAGACCCAGTACTTC. The full variable domain, rest sourced from reference TRBV25-1 and TRBJ2-5, is EADIYQTPRYLVIGTGKKITLECSQTMGHDKMYWYQQDPGMELHLIHYSYGVNSTEKGDLSSESTVSRIRTEHFPLTLESARPSHTSQYLCASSEYGGGGSRETQYFGPGTRLLVL.

This clone was seen only a few times. V is TRBV7-2 and J is TRBJ2-7; 9 bases fit TRBD2. The CDR3 runs to 14 residues. CDR1 and CDR2 (germline): SGHTA, FQGNSA. The J segment lost 3 bases and the V segment lost 5 bases, leaving 5 bases of the junction unmatched. The CDR3 spells CASSRTSVGYEQYF. The CDR3 region has the DNA TGTGCCAGCAGCCGGACTAGCGTGGGCTACGAGCAGTACTTC.

The table lists this clone with a few counts. The CDR3 DNA reads as TGTGCCAGCAGGTCCCGGGCCGACTCTGGAAACACCATATATTTT. This gives the protein CASRSRADSGNTIYF. V usage is TRBV7-9 and J usage is TRBJ1-3, with no clear D. V was clipped by 6 bases and J by 0 bases, with 12 bases between them. Germline V gives CDR1 SEHNR, CDR2 FQNEAQ (reference sequence). This CDR3 has 15 amino acids.

This clone was observed a few times. The rearrangement uses TRBV7-2 and TRBJ1-3; D is unclear. CDR3 size: 12 residues. The ends were cut back, 5 bases at V and 3 bases at J, with 5 bases in the middle. Germline values: CDR1 SGHTA, CDR2 FQGNSA. This CDR3 is CASSSRGNTIYF. The DNA of the CDR3 is TGTGCCAGCAGCAGCCGTGGAAACACCATATATTTT. Together with reference TRBV7-2 and TRBJ1-3, the CDR3 gives the full variable domain: GAGVSQSPSNKVTEKGKDVELRCDPISGHTALYWYRQSLGQGLEFLIYFQGNSAPDKSGLPSDRFSAERTGGSVSTLTIQRTQQEDSAVYLCASSSRGNTIYFGEGSWLTVV.

The V call is TRBV5-4, the J call TRBJ2-5; D is unclear. The V gene lost 3 bases and the J gene lost 5 bases, with 14 bases spanning the gap. CDR3 length equals 14 residues. Per germline, CDR1 SGHNT and CDR2 YYREEE (reference sequence). The CDR3 sequence: CASSSPRSDETQYF. The CDR3 nucleotides are TGTGCCAGCAGCTCTCCTAGGTCAGACGAGACCCAGTACTTC. Filled out from reference TRBV5-4 and TRBJ2-5, the complete variable domain reads ETGVTQSPTHLIKTRGQQVTLRCSSQSGHNTVSWYQQALGQGPQFIFQYYREEENGRGNFPPRFSGLQFPNYSSELNVNALELDDSALYLCASSSPRSDETQYFGPGTRLLVL.

This clone turned up a few times. The V and J genes are TRBV6-1 and TRBJ2-2; D uncertain. CDR3 length equals 12 residues. Germline V gives CDR1 MNHNS, CDR2 SASEGT. V was clipped by 6 bases and J by 7 bases, with 9 bases between them. CDR3 coding DNA: TGTGCCAGCAGCCACCTACGCGGGGAGCTGTTTTTT. Protein sequence: CASSHLRGELFF.

The table lists this clone with a few counts. In DNA form, the CDR3 reads TGTGCCAGCAGCTTAAATTTTAACAATGAGCAGTTCTTC. This sequence encodes CASSLNFNNEQFF. This chain links TRBV7-2 with TRBJ2-1; D is unresolved. This CDR3 spans 13 amino acids. Trimming removed 2 bases from V and 5 bases from J, with 7 bases in between. Per germline, CDR1 SGHTA and CDR2 FQGNSA.

The genes are TRBV5-1 and TRBJ1-6; 7 bases agree with TRBD1. With 0 bases clipped from V and 6 bases from J, the junction kept 3 bases outside the gene matches. The CDR3 runs to 15 residues. Germline CDR1 and CDR2: SGHRS and YFSETQ. The CDR3: CASSLDRGANSPLHF. CDR3 bases: TGCGCCAGCAGCTTGGACAGGGGTGCTAATTCACCCCTCCACTTT.

The V and J genes are TRBV28 and TRBJ1-5, with 9 nucleotides matching TRBD1. Trimming took 5 bases from V and 10 from J; bases not matched to a gene: 9. The CDR3 extends over 14 amino acids. CDR1 is MDHEN and CDR2 is SYDVKM in the germline V gene. CDR3: CASSQRDRVEPQHF. The CDR3 bases are TGTGCCAGCAGTCAGCGGGACAGGGTTGAACCCCAGCATTTT.

This rearrangement joins TRBV5-4 to TRBJ1-6; 7 bases align to TRBD1. The CDR3 loop spans 14 amino acids. Trimming cost V 4 bases and J 10 bases; bases outside gene matches: 8. The V gene's germline CDR1 is SGHNT and CDR2 YYREEE (reference sequence). This CDR3 reads CASSLRDRGSPLHF. The DNA for the CDR3 is TGTGCCAGCAGCCTCCGGGACAGAGGGTCACCCCTCCACTTT.

This clone has just a few counts. The V and J genes are TRBV30 and TRBJ2-2, with 9 bases fitting TRBD2. Germline CDR1 is GTSNPN and CDR2 is SVGIG (reference sequence). V gave up 2 bases and J gave up 2 bases; unmatched junction bases: 3. The CDR3 length is 15 residues. The CDR3 is CAWSLAGRNTGELFF. The CDR3 region has the DNA TGTGCCTGGAGTCTAGCGGGGCGAAACACCGGGGAGCTGTTTTTT.

This chain joins TRBV7-2 and TRBJ1-2, with 10 nucleotides matching TRBD1. V lost 4 bases to trimming and J lost 7 bases; unmatched junction nucleotides: 9. The CDR3 runs to 15 residues. Per the germline V gene, CDR1 is SGHTA and CDR2 is FQGNSA. The CDR3 DNA reads as TGTGCCAGCAGCTCCGGGACAGGGGATTTGGCTGGCTACACCTTC. Translation gives CASSSGTGDLAGYTF. The whole variable domain, remainder taken from reference TRBV7-2 and TRBJ1-2, is GAGVSQSPSNKVTEKGKDVELRCDPISGHTALYWYRQSLGQGLEFLIYFQGNSAPDKSGLPSDRFSAERTGGSVSTLTIQRTQQEDSAVYLCASSSGTGDLAGYTFGSGTRLTVV.

This clone was seen a handful of times. V and J are TRBV9 and TRBJ2-3; no firm D call. V was pared by 0 bases and J by 1 base, with 6 bases between. This CDR3 comprises 14 residues. Germline-derived CDR1 and CDR2 are SGDLS and YYNGEE. Here the CDR3 DNA reads TGTGCCAGCAGCGTAGACCTCGGCACAGATACGCAGTATTTT. This translates into CASSVDLGTDTQYF.

The chain couples TRBV7-2 to TRBJ1-6, with no clear D. V was clipped by 4 bases and J by 8 bases, with 12 bases between them. This CDR3 region has 14 residues. CDR1 and CDR2 (germline): SGHTA, FQGNSA. CDR3 DNA sequence: TGTGCCAGCAGCTCACTCATTGGGTATTCACCCCTCCACTTT. It translates to CASSSLIGYSPLHF.

The chain employs TRBV7-9 and TRBJ1-4, with 7 bases that match TRBD1. The V segment lost 2 bases and the J segment 6 bases; nucleotides outside the gene matches: 9. The CDR3 loop spans 16 amino acids. The V gene's germline CDR1 is SEHNR and CDR2 FQNEAQ (reference sequence). CDR3 sequence: CASSLRGTDFHEKLFF. Here the CDR3 DNA reads TGTGCCAGCAGCTTACGCGGGACAGACTTTCATGAAAAACTGTTTTTT.

This clone was seen a few times. This rearrangement joins TRBV9 to TRBJ2-1; 10 bases line up with TRBD2. The CDR3 consists of 17 residues. Unmatched junction bases numbered 13, after V lost 3 bases and J lost 7 bases. CDR1 is SGDLS, CDR2 YYNGEE, per germline. In DNA, the CDR3 is TGTGCCAGCAGCGCCAGCTTACTAGCGGGGCCCAAGAATGAGCAGTTCTTC. Amino acid sequence: CASSASLLAGPKNEQFF.

This clone has just a few counts. This chain uses TRBV7-9 with TRBJ1-1; tentatively, D is TRBD1 (5 bases). The CDR3 runs to 17 residues. V was cut by 5 bases and J by 0 bases, with 19 bases left in between. The germline gives CDR1 SEHNR, CDR2 FQNEAQ (reference sequence). CDR3 in amino acids: CASSGSSGRFMNTEAFF. The CDR3 DNA follows: TGTGCCAGCAGCGGATCCTCGGGACGGTTCATGAACACTGAAGCTTTCTTT. Using reference TRBV7-9 and TRBJ1-1 for the parts outside the CDR3, the full variable domain is DTGVSQNPRHKITKRGQNVTFRCDPISEHNRLYWYRQTLGQGPEFLTYFQNEAQLEKSRLLSDRFSAERPKGSFSTLEIQRTEQGDSAMYLCASSGSSGRFMNTEAFFGQGTRLTVV.

This clone came up a few times. The chain uses TRBV13 and TRBJ2-2; D is perhaps TRBD2 (5 bases). The ends were cut back, 1 base at V and 6 bases at J, with 12 bases in the middle. This CDR3 spans 15 amino acids. Germline lookup yields CDR1 PRHDT and CDR2 FYEKMQ (reference sequence). CDR3 amino acids: CASSLEAGTAGELFF. CDR3 bases: TGTGCCAGCAGCTTAGAGGCGGGTACGGCCGGGGAGCTGTTTTTT.